Below, 20 T cell receptor beta chains from the same sample are listed, as sequenced in a study of T cells in Graves' hyperthyroidism and ophthalmopathy. TCR beta CDR3 regions were amplified from RNA. The HTBI primer set drove a first-round RT-PCR of the TCR CDR3. TCRdb called the multiplex PCR reads again in MiXCR, with one record for every CDR3 protein. The sample shows hundreds of thousands of distinct CDR3 sequences, roughly a third of them seen only once. Source material: blood. Source of these receptors: a woman between 35 and 50 years old with Graves' hyperthyroidism.

The chain carries TRBV11-2 and TRBJ2-2; no firm D call. The CDR3 has 14 residues. Germline values: CDR1 SGHAT, CDR2 FQNNGV. Trimming shortened V by 4 bases and J by 0 bases, and 6 bases separated the two germline ends. CDR3 coding DNA: TGTGCCAGCAGCTCCCCCACGAACACCGGGGAGCTGTTTTTT. Protein product: CASSSPTNTGELFF. The full variable domain, completed using reference TRBV11-2 and TRBJ2-2, is EAGVAQSPRYKIIEKRQSVAFWCNPISGHATLYWYQQILGQGPKLLIQFQNNGVVDDSQLPKDRFSAERLKGVDSTLKIQPAKLEDSAVYLCASSSPTNTGELFFGEGSRLTVL.

The chain couples TRBV6-5 to TRBJ1-1; a weak D match, TRBD1 (6 bases). This CDR3 contains 11 residues. Looked up from germline, CDR1 is MNHEY and CDR2 is SVGAGI. Trimming took 10 bases from V and 11 from J, leaving 17 bases between them. This chain's CDR3 is CATGGGPPAFF. CDR3 bases: TGTGCCACCGGGGGGGGGCCTCCGGCTTTCTTT.

The chain employs TRBV20-1 and TRBJ2-7, with 11 positions matching TRBD2. The V segment lost 3 bases and the J segment 4 bases; nucleotides outside the gene matches: 8. This CDR3 spans 15 amino acids. Germline CDR1 and CDR2: DFQATT and SNEGSKA (reference sequence). This CDR3 reads CSASGLAGGVYEQYF. Written as DNA, the CDR3 is TGCAGTGCTAGTGGGCTAGCGGGGGGTGTTTACGAGCAGTACTTC.

This clonotype was counted ten times or more. V and J are TRBV12-3 or TRBV12-4 and TRBJ2-5; no clear D. The CDR3 contains 14 residues. V lost 0 bases and J lost 5, with 10 bases in between. CDR3 DNA sequence: TGTGCCAGCAGTTTAGCCCGGACCCCGGAGACCCAGTACTTC. Protein sequence: CASSLARTPETQYF.

The rearrangement links TRBV12-3 or TRBV12-4 to TRBJ1-1; perhaps TRBD1 as D (5 bases). V lost 6 bases, J lost 2 bases, and 13 bases lay in between. The CDR3 sequence is 14 residues long. CDR3 residues: CASRAWGDNTEAFF. DNA of the CDR3: TGTGCCAGCAGGGCCTGGGGGGATAACACTGAAGCTTTCTTT.

This clonotype came up a few times. The genes are TRBV12-3 or TRBV12-4 and TRBJ1-2; D remains ambiguous. The CDR3 sequence is 14 residues long. The V and J ends lost 1 base and 5 bases respectively, with 11 bases between them. CDR3 bases: TGTGCCAGCAGTTTAGGGGAGCCGGATTATGGCTACACCTTC. This gives the protein CASSLGEPDYGYTF.

This chain joins TRBV7-8 and TRBJ2-2, with 15 bases fitting TRBD2. J was trimmed by 5 bases and V by 1 base; bases with no gene match: 5. Germline values: CDR1 SGHVS, CDR2 FQNEAQ. This CDR3 region has 18 residues. As DNA, the CDR3 is TGTGCCAGCAGCTTAGGGACTAGCGGGAGGGCCTCGACCGGGGAGCTGTTTTTT. Protein sequence: CASSLGTSGRASTGELFF. Combining the CDR3 with reference TRBV7-8 and TRBJ2-2 gives the whole variable domain GAGVSQSPRYKVAKRGQDVALRCDPISGHVSLFWYQQALGQGPEFLTYFQNEAQLDKSGLPSDRFFAERPEGSVSTLKIQRTQQEDSAVYLCASSLGTSGRASTGELFFGEGSRLTVL.

Concerning this clonotype itself: A read error may explain this, as a much larger clone is one base away. The rearrangement joins TRBV5-6 to TRBJ2-2; the D call may be TRBD1 or TRBD2 (6 bases each). This CDR3 has 14 residues. Germline-derived CDR1 and CDR2 are SGHDT and YYEEEE. The CDR3 DNA sequence: TGTGCCAGCGGAGGGGACGGGGGCCGAAGGGAGCTGTCTTTT. Its protein product is CASGGDGGRRELSF.

This clonotype showed up many times. The rearrangement joins TRBV7-9 to TRBJ1-1; unclear D gene. V lost 1 base to trimming and J lost 7 bases, with 7 bases between them. Germline values: CDR1 SEHNR, CDR2 FQNEAQ (reference sequence). CDR3 length: 12 residues. Here the CDR3 reads CASSLGPVEAFF. The CDR3 bases are TGTGCCAGCAGCTTAGGGCCGGTTGAAGCTTTCTTT.

A remark on this clonotype: A clone one base away is much larger, so this may be a read error. No conserved phenylalanine or tryptophan ends this CDR3, so it is likely a read error. The chain links TRBV10-3 to TRBJ1-5, with TRBD1 matching 7 bases. CDR1 and CDR2 from the germline V gene are ENHRY and SYGVKD. After removal of 10 bases from V and 3 bases from J, the junction contained 6 bases not matched to a gene. CDR3 length: 13 residues. The CDR3 loop reads CASTTGNNQPQHC. DNA of the CDR3: TGTGCCAGCACGACAGGGAACAATCAGCCCCAGCATTGT.

This clonotype was counted many times. The J gene is TRBJ2-7, the V gene TRBV7-2; 7 bases fit TRBD2. The length of the CDR3 is 14 residues. CDR1 SGHTA and CDR2 FQGNSA come from the germline V gene. J was trimmed by 4 bases and V by 5 bases; bases with no gene match: 8. CDR3 protein: CASSPGLEGYEQYF. Here the CDR3 DNA reads TGTGCCAGCAGCCCTGGACTAGAGGGGTACGAGCAGTACTTC.

The chain employs TRBV15 and TRBJ1-1; no clear D. V was clipped by 3 bases and J by 5 bases, with 13 bases between them. The length of the CDR3 is 14 residues. Germline CDR1 and CDR2: LNHNV and YYDKDF (reference sequence). This CDR3 reads CATSSLGLGTEAFF. The CDR3, as DNA: TGTGCCACCAGCAGCTTAGGGTTGGGGACTGAAGCTTTCTTT.

The gene calls are TRBV29-1 and TRBJ1-1; 9 bases match TRBD1. The CDR3 contains 13 residues. Germline V gives CDR1 SQVTM, CDR2 ANQGSEA. Unmatched junction bases numbered 4, after V lost 4 bases and J lost 4 bases. The CDR3 sequence is CSVGEQGATEAFF. In nucleotides, the CDR3 is TGCAGCGTTGGGGAACAGGGGGCCACTGAAGCTTTCTTT.

This clonotype has just one count. The chain joins TRBV7-8 to TRBJ2-7, with D perhaps matching TRBD2 (5 bases). The CDR3 runs 17 residues. The germline V gene encodes CDR1 SGHVS and CDR2 FQNEAQ. Trimming took off 1 base at V and 0 bases at J, with 16 bases between the two ends. The CDR3 coding sequence is TGTGCCAGCAGCTTAGATCGGGCGGGCCGTCACTCCTACGAGCAGTACTTC. This encodes CASSLDRAGRHSYEQYF.

A note on this clonotype: This may be a read error, as it is one base from a much larger clone. V usage is TRBV7-8 and J usage is TRBJ2-2, with 10 positions matching TRBD2. The CDR3 has 17 residues. Germline V gene data show CDR1 as SGHVS and CDR2 as FQNEAQ. CDR3 DNA sequence: TGTGCCAGCACCCTGAGGCTAGCGGGAGCCCTGGGCGGGGAGCTGGTTTTT. This encodes CASTLRLAGALGGELVF.

This clonotype was seen at least ten times. V gene TRBV10-3 combines with J gene TRBJ2-5, with TRBD1 as a possible D gene (6 bases). This CDR3 comprises 16 residues. V was pared by 6 bases and J by 4 bases, with 21 bases between. The germline gives CDR1 ENHRY, CDR2 SYGVKD. The CDR3 DNA is TGTGCCATCAGCCGCGGTCCCAGGGGAGATGGAGAGACCCAGTACTTC. It is translated as CAISRGPRGDGETQYF.

The chain links TRBV4-3 to TRBJ2-5; no firm D call. V was clipped by 2 bases and J by 3 bases, with 13 bases between them. The length of the CDR3 is 15 residues. In germline, CDR1 is LGHNA, CDR2 YSLEER. The CDR3: CASSQSLRNKETQYF. In nucleotides, the CDR3 is TGCGCCAGCAGCCAATCCCTGAGGAACAAAGAGACCCAGTACTTC.

Only a few counts were recorded for this clonotype. The chain employs TRBV10-3 and TRBJ1-1, with unresolved D. The CDR3 is 14 residues long. CDR1 and CDR2 from the germline V gene are ENHRY and SYGVKD. V lost 10 bases and J 1 base, leaving 16 bases between the germline ends. CDR3 bases: TGTGCCAGCATGGAGGCGACGGGGAACACTGAAGCTTTCTTT. It encodes CASMEATGNTEAFF.

The chain is built from TRBV20-1 and TRBJ2-2; 12 bases are a match to TRBD2. Germline CDR1 DFQATT, CDR2 SNEGSKA (reference sequence). Losses at the gene ends were 1 base for V and 7 bases for J; bases not matched to a gene: 4. The CDR3 consists of 15 residues. CDR3: CSARGLAGVGGELFF. The CDR3 DNA reads as TGCAGTGCTAGAGGACTAGCGGGAGTTGGCGGGGAGCTGTTTTTT.

This clonotype was counted at least ten times. In DNA, the CDR3 is TGTGCCAGCAGAGAAACAGGGGTAAACACTGAAGCTTTCTTT. Translated: CASRETGVNTEAFF. V is TRBV7-2 and J is TRBJ1-1; 7 positions match TRBD1. The V segment lost 6 bases and the J segment 2 bases; nucleotides outside the gene matches: 6. This CDR3 spans 14 amino acids. The germline CDR1 and CDR2 sequences are SGHTA and FQGNSA. The full variable domain, its missing parts supplied by reference TRBV7-2 and TRBJ1-1, is GAGVSQSPSNKVTEKGKDVELRCDPISGHTALYWYRQSLGQGLEFLIYFQGNSAPDKSGLPSDRFSAERTGGSVSTLTIQRTQQEDSAVYLCASRETGVNTEAFFGQGTRLTVV.